Each of the 17 T cell receptor beta chains below was sequenced from the same sample in a study of T cell responses to AZD1222 COVID-19 vaccine. Here immunoSEQ multiplex PCR was the method, and the copy in TCRdb shows in-frame clones only, minus some. The sample carries about 140,000 clones, around 91% recorded once. This material consisted of peripheral blood, taken 28 days after the second AZD1222 dose. Source of these receptors: an adult who received the AZD1222 COVID-19 vaccine.

V and J are TRBV5-1 and TRBJ2-7; D is uncertain. V was clipped by 0 bases and J by 0 bases, with 10 bases between them. The CDR3 sequence is 15 residues long. The germline V gene has CDR1 SGHRS and CDR2 YFSETQ. This CDR3 is CASSLDGTSSYEQYF. The CDR3 DNA reads TGCGCCAGCAGCTTGGACGGCACGAGCTCCTACGAGCAGTACTTC.

The chain uses TRBV3-1 (or the pseudogene TRBV3-2) and TRBJ2-7, with TRBD1 as a possible D gene (6 bases). Germline V gene data show CDR1 as LGHDT and CDR2 as YNNKEL (reference sequence). The V end was cut by 2 bases, the J end by 6 bases, with 8 bases between. The CDR3 is made up of 12 amino acids. The CDR3 here is CASSQTGFEQYF. The CDR3 DNA reads TGTGCCAGCAGCCAAACAGGGTTCGAGCAGTACTTC.

CDR3 loop: CASSPGHSTDTQYF. The CDR3 coding sequence is TGTGCCAGCAGCCCGGGTCACTCCACAGATACGCAGTATTTT. The genes are TRBV9 and TRBJ2-3; D unresolved. This CDR3 is 14 amino acids long. V lost 4 bases and J 2 bases, leaving 11 bases between the germline ends. Germline V gene sequence: CDR1 SGDLS, CDR2 YYNGEE.

The genes are TRBV30 and TRBJ1-2, with D possibly being TRBD1 (5 bases). CDR1 GTSNPN and CDR2 SVGIG come from the germline V gene (reference sequence). This CDR3 comprises 13 residues. The V and J ends lost 3 bases and 8 bases respectively, with 16 bases between them. The CDR3 nucleotides are TGTGCCTGGAGGGGGAAGGGGCTTGGAGGCTACACCTTC. This gives the protein CAWRGKGLGGYTF.

The chain combines TRBV2 with TRBJ2-3; tentative D call: TRBD2 (6 bases). V lost 5 bases, J lost 0 bases, and 12 bases lay in between. The CDR3 length is 15 residues. CDR1 is SNHLY and CDR2 is FYNNEI in the germline V gene. The DNA of the CDR3 is TGTGCCAGCAGTCCAACTAGCTCTAGCACAGATACGCAGTATTTT. Translated, it gives CASSPTSSSTDTQYF.

The chain recombines TRBV5-4 with TRBJ2-3, with 14 bases matching TRBD2. After removal of 2 bases from V and 0 bases from J, the junction contained 8 bases not matched to a gene. This CDR3 is 19 amino acids long. The germline V gene encodes CDR1 SGHNT and CDR2 YYREEE (reference sequence). CDR3 in DNA: TGTGCCAGCAGCTTAGGACTAGCGGGGGGTTCTTCTAGCACAGATACGCAGTATTTT. It is translated as CASSLGLAGGSSSTDTQYF.

The rearrangement joins TRBV19 to TRBJ1-5; 7 nucleotides align to TRBD1. The CDR3 consists of 15 residues. V shed 6 bases, J shed 8 bases, and the junction held 13 bases outside the gene matches. Germline loops: CDR1 LNHDA, CDR2 SQIVND (reference sequence). CDR3: CASSLILDREKPQHF. DNA for the CDR3: TGTGCCAGTAGCCTAATCTTAGACAGGGAAAAGCCCCAGCATTTT.

The chain recombines TRBV19 with TRBJ1-5; perhaps TRBD1 as D (6 bases). Trimming pared 7 bases from V and 2 bases from J, leaving 15 bases between. Looked up from germline, CDR1 is LNHDA and CDR2 is SQIVND (reference sequence). This CDR3 region has 15 residues. In DNA, the CDR3 is TGTGCCAGTAAGGACAGAGTAGGTGGCAATCAGCCCCAGCATTTT. Residues: CASKDRVGGNQPQHF.

The CDR3 DNA reads TGTGCCAGCAACTTTCTGAGCAGCAATCAGCCCCAGCATTTT. Translating it yields CASNFLSSNQPQHF. V usage is TRBV2 and J usage is TRBJ1-5, with D unclear. V gave up 7 bases and J gave up 1 base, with 11 bases separating them. The length of the CDR3 is 14 residues. Germline V lookup: CDR1 SNHLY, CDR2 FYNNEI.

The J gene is TRBJ2-6, the V gene TRBV19, with 7 bases aligning to TRBD1. Germline CDR1 reads LNHDA; CDR2 reads SQIVND (reference sequence). This CDR3 spans 17 amino acids. The V gene end was trimmed by 4 bases and the J gene end by 0 bases; junction bases not matched to a gene: 6. Here the CDR3 DNA reads TGTGCCAGTAGTAACCAGGCAGGGGGCTCTGGGGCCAACGTCCTGACTTTC. It yields the protein CASSNQAGGSGANVLTF.

This chain links TRBV18 with TRBJ1-5; D not certain. The CDR3 has 15 residues. The V gene lost 3 bases and the J gene lost 0 bases, with 9 bases spanning the gap. Germline CDR1 and CDR2: KGHSH and LQKENI. The CDR3 DNA sequence: TGTGCCAGCTCACCCCAGAGTTATAGCAATCAGCCCCAGCATTTT. Protein product: CASSPQSYSNQPQHF.

J is TRBJ1-2 and V is TRBV6-5, with no clear D. Trimming shortened V by 0 bases and J by 2 bases, and 10 bases separated the two germline ends. CDR1 and CDR2 (germline): MNHEY, SVGAGI. CDR3 length equals 15 residues. The CDR3 here is CASSYSRADNYGYTF. Written as DNA, the CDR3 is TGTGCCAGCAGTTACTCAAGGGCCGACAACTATGGCTACACCTTC.

The DNA of the CDR3 is TGTGCCAGCAGGATCCCGGGACAGGGGGATCATGAGCAGTACTTC. Its translation is CASRIPGQGDHEQYF. This chain links TRBV6-5 with TRBJ2-7; 11 nucleotides line up with TRBD1. This CDR3 contains 15 residues. The junction had 11 bases not matched to a gene; V was cut back by 6 bases and J by 7 bases. The germline V gene has CDR1 MNHEY and CDR2 SVGAGI.

V and J are TRBV19 and TRBJ1-1, with D possibly being TRBD1 (6 bases). V was pared by 3 bases and J by 0 bases, with 8 bases between. The CDR3 sequence is 14 residues long. Germline V CDR1 and CDR2: LNHDA, SQIVND (reference sequence). CDR3 coding DNA: TGTGCCAGTAGTATGGACAGAGTGAACACTGAAGCTTTCTTT. The encoded protein is CASSMDRVNTEAFF.

This chain joins TRBV7-3 and TRBJ1-1; D is perhaps TRBD1 (5 bases). Per the germline V gene, CDR1 is SGHTA and CDR2 is FQGTGA. The CDR3 totals 12 residues. V was cut by 1 base and J by 7 bases, with 7 bases left in between. CDR3: CASSLMGGEAFF. In DNA form, the CDR3 reads TGTGCCAGCAGCTTAATGGGGGGTGAAGCTTTCTTT.

This chain uses TRBV3-1 (or the pseudogene TRBV3-2) with TRBJ2-1, with TRBD2 matching 9 bases. V lost 2 bases, J lost 5 bases, and 16 bases stayed unmatched. The CDR3 length is 19 residues. Germline assignment: CDR1 LGHDT and CDR2 YNNKEL (reference sequence). The CDR3 spells CASSQRTGTSRMGNNEQFF. The CDR3 bases are TGTGCCAGCAGCCAACGGACCGGGACTAGCAGGATGGGTAACAATGAGCAGTTCTTC.

The chain employs TRBV30 and TRBJ1-2, with D possibly TRBD1 on 5 matching bases. With 2 bases removed from V and 8 bases from J, the gap between germline ends came to 12 bases. CDR1 and CDR2 (germline): GTSNPN, SVGIG (reference sequence). This CDR3 has 12 residues. CDR3 in DNA: TGTGCCTGGAGTAAGACAGTTGGCGGCTACACCTTC. Its translation: CAWSKTVGGYTF.